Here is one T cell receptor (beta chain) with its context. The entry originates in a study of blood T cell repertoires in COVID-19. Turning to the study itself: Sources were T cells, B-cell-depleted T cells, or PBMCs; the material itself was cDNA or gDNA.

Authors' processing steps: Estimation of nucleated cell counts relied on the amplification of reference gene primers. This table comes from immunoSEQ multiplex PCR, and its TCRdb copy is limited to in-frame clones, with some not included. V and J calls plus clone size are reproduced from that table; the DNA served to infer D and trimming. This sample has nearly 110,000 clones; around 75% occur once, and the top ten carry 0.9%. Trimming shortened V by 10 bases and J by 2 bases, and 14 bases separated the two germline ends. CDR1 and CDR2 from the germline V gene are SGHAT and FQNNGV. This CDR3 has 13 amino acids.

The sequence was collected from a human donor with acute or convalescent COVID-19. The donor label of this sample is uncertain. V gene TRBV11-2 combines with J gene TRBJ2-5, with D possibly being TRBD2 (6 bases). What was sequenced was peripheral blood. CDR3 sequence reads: CATGWGDQETQYF. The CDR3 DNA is TGTGCCACTGGTTGGGGGGATCAAGAGACCCAGTACTTC.